The 29 T cell receptor beta chains reported below all come from one sample, sequenced in a study of Ad26.COV2.S vaccination and SARS-CoV-2 variants. This table comes from immunoSEQ multiplex PCR, and its TCRdb copy is limited to in-frame clones, with some not included. The repertoire includes around 350,000 clones, 90% to 95% of them detected once, and 3.9% sits in the top ten. The sample consisted of peripheral blood, taken after recovery from COVID-19. These receptors came from a human donor who had recovered from COVID-19.

The genes are TRBV18 and TRBJ1-1; D is unclear. The CDR3 runs to 13 residues. V was clipped by 6 bases and J by 1 base, with 9 bases between them. The germline V gene has CDR1 KGHSH and CDR2 LQKENI. CDR3 loop: CASSTKENTEAFF. CDR3 DNA sequence: TGTGCCAGCTCCACGAAGGAGAACACTGAAGCTTTCTTT.

The chain links TRBV7-7 to TRBJ2-6; D might be TRBD1 (5 bases). The V gene's germline CDR1 is SSHAT and CDR2 FNYEAQ (reference sequence). Between the trimmed V and J ends, which lost 4 bases and 4 bases, there was a span of 17 bases. CDR3 length: 17 residues. The chain's CDR3 is CASSYGRETSGANVLTF. CDR3 DNA sequence: TGTGCCAGCAGCTATGGCAGGGAAACTTCAGGGGCCAACGTCCTGACTTTC.

The chain links TRBV5-5 to TRBJ1-6, with 7 bases matching TRBD1. The CDR3 sequence is 15 residues long. In germline, CDR1 is SGHKS, CDR2 YYEKEE (reference sequence). The V and J ends lost 0 bases and 7 bases, in that order; junction bases with no gene match: 4. Here the CDR3 reads CASSLVPGGNSPLHF. The CDR3 nucleotides are TGTGCCAGCAGCTTGGTTCCAGGGGGAAATTCACCCCTCCACTTT.

The chain employs TRBV10-1 and TRBJ2-5, with D unresolved. The CDR3 totals 13 residues. Trimming took 4 bases from V and 2 from J, leaving 8 bases between them. From germline, CDR1 is WNHNN and CDR2 SYGVQD (reference sequence). The DNA for the CDR3 is TGCGCCAGCAGTGTTGGTGGTCAAGAGACCCAGTACTTC. Translating gives CASSVGGQETQYF.

The chain joins TRBV28 to TRBJ1-4; D is uncertain. Germline CDR1 is MDHEN and CDR2 is SYDVKM. This CDR3 region has 17 residues. Trimming left V 1 base short and J 7 bases short, with 19 bases between. The CDR3 bases are TGTGCCAGCAGTTTATTCGAGGCCTCCCCCAAGGTTGAAAAACTGTTTTTT. Protein product: CASSLFEASPKVEKLFF.

The chain couples TRBV14 to TRBJ1-3, with D unclear. V was cut by 3 bases and J by 6 bases, with 24 bases left in between. The CDR3 runs 18 residues. CDR1 SGHDN and CDR2 FVKESK come from the germline V gene. This chain's CDR3 is CASSQSPPGPRRENTIYF. As DNA, the CDR3 is TGTGCCAGCAGCCAGTCACCACCGGGCCCCCGTCGCGAAAACACCATATATTTT.

The chain employs TRBV19 and TRBJ2-5; 7 bases are shared with TRBD1. Germline V lookup: CDR1 LNHDA, CDR2 SQIVND (reference sequence). CDR3 length: 14 residues. V was clipped by 6 bases and J by 1 base; unmatched bases: 5. This CDR3 reads CASSRGQIQETQYF. The CDR3 DNA follows: TGTGCCAGTAGCCGGGGACAGATCCAAGAGACCCAGTACTTC. The whole variable domain, filled in from reference TRBV19 and TRBJ2-5, reads DGGITQSPKYLFRKEGQNVTLSCEQNLNHDAMYWYRQDPGQGLRLIYYSQIVNDFQKGDIAEGYSVSREKKESFPLTVTSAQKNPTAFYLCASSRGQIQETQYFGPGTRLLVL.

Turning to this clone: This sample also contains other DNA sequences that code for the same CDR3. This chain joins TRBV6-5 and TRBJ2-6; perhaps TRBD1 as D (5 bases). Germline CDR1 is MNHEY and CDR2 is SVGAGI. Trimming left V 6 bases short and J 0 bases short, with 9 bases between. CDR3 length: 15 amino acids. In nucleotides, the CDR3 is TGTGCCAGCAGCTACAGGAGCTCTGGGGCCAACGTCCTGACTTTC. Protein: CASSYRSSGANVLTF.

The chain links TRBV12-2 to TRBJ1-2; the table's D call, TRBD1, has no DNA check behind it. TRBV12-2 is annotated as a pseudogene. This CDR3 has 15 amino acids. CDR3 nucleotides: TGTGCAAGTCGCCCCAAAAGCTGGCAGGGGTATGGCTACACCTTC. Amino acids: CASRPKSWQGYGYTF.

The chain recombines TRBV10-3 with TRBJ1-5; D gene unclear. The CDR3 is 12 amino acids. V was pared by 2 bases and J by 5 bases, with 4 bases between. In germline, CDR1 is ENHRY, CDR2 SYGVKD. This CDR3 is CAISEGHQPQHF. Here the CDR3 DNA reads TGTGCCATCAGTGAGGGACATCAGCCCCAGCATTTT.

The chain couples TRBV7-9 to TRBJ1-5, with 7 bases fitting TRBD1. Germline CDR1 and CDR2: SEHNR and FQNEAQ (reference sequence). The CDR3 sequence is 11 residues long. V was clipped by 5 bases and J by 11 bases; unmatched bases: 3. CDR3 amino acids: CASSQDRSQHF. The CDR3 DNA is TGTGCCAGCAGCCAGGACAGGTCCCAGCATTTT. The entire variable domain, with the rest obtained from reference TRBV7-9 and TRBJ1-5, is as follows: DTGVSQNPRHKITKRGQNVTFRCDPISEHNRLYWYRQTLGQGPEFLTYFQNEAQLEKSRLLSDRFSAERPKGSFSTLEIQRTEQGDSAMYLCASSQDRSQHFGDGTRLSIL.

The chain links TRBV11-2 to TRBJ1-3; D not resolved. Trimming pared 1 base from V and 0 bases from J, leaving 10 bases between. CDR3 length: 16 amino acids. CDR1 SGHAT and CDR2 FQNNGV come from the germline V gene. The CDR3 coding sequence is TGTGCCAGCAGCTTAGTTGGTGGGGTCTCTGGAAACACCATATATTTT. Translation gives CASSLVGGVSGNTIYF.

The CDR3 here is CASSLGPGTSYEQYF. The DNA of the CDR3 is TGTGCCAGCAGCTTAGGCCCCGGGACTTCCTACGAGCAGTACTTC. The rearrangement links TRBV11-2 to TRBJ2-7; D might be TRBD2 (6 bases). The CDR3 is 15 amino acids. The germline gives CDR1 SGHAT, CDR2 FQNNGV. Trimming cost V 1 base and J 1 base, with 11 bases left between them.

V and J are TRBV5-4 and TRBJ2-3; perhaps TRBD2 as D (7 bases). The CDR3 consists of 13 residues. Germline V gene data show CDR1 as SGHNT and CDR2 as YYREEE (reference sequence). The CDR3 spells CAMGRGRADTQYF. As DNA, the CDR3 is TGTGCTATGGGGCGGGGGCGCGCAGATACGCAGTATTTT.

This chain links TRBV11-3 with TRBJ2-1; TRBD2 agrees at 10 bases. The CDR3 has 18 residues. Germline V CDR1 and CDR2: SGHNT, YENEEA. The V segment lost 4 bases and the J segment 0 bases; nucleotides outside the gene matches: 9. CDR3 in amino acids: CASSSSGGAPSSYNEQFF. The CDR3 coding sequence is TGTGCCAGCAGCTCTAGCGGGGGAGCCCCAAGCTCCTACAATGAGCAGTTCTTC. The variable domain in full, completed from reference TRBV11-3 and TRBJ2-1, reads EAGVVQSPRYKIIEKKQPVAFWCNPISGHNTLYWYLQNLGQGPELLIRYENEEAVDDSQLPKDRFSAERLKGVDSTLKIQPAELGDSAVYLCASSSSGGAPSSYNEQFFGPGTRLTVL.

The chain is built from TRBV27 and TRBJ1-2, with a tentative D call TRBD1 (6 bases). Germline CDR1 reads MNHEY; CDR2 reads SMNVEV (reference sequence). V gave up 8 bases and J gave up 5 bases, with 21 bases separating them. The CDR3 runs to 15 residues. The CDR3 protein is CASGGGTLGVYGYTF. Here the CDR3 DNA reads TGTGCCAGCGGAGGGGGGACCCTAGGGGTTTATGGCTACACCTTC.

The CDR3 loop is CASSIRSNEQFF. CDR3 coding DNA: TGTGCCAGCAGCATCAGGAGCAATGAGCAGTTCTTC. The chain couples TRBV11-3 to TRBJ2-1; no clear D. This CDR3 region has 12 residues. Trimming cost V 5 bases and J 6 bases, with 8 bases left between them. The germline V gene has CDR1 SGHNT and CDR2 YENEEA.

The CDR3 DNA is TGTGCCAGCAGCTTAGTAGACGAAAAACTGTTTTTT. This translates into CASSLVDEKLFF. V gene TRBV7-8 combines with J gene TRBJ1-4; D gene unclear. The V end was cut by 1 base, the J end by 8 bases, with 5 bases between. CDR3 length: 12 amino acids. Germline CDR1 and CDR2: SGHVS and FQNEAQ.

Of note for this clone: Additional DNA sequences in this sample encode the identical CDR3. The chain combines TRBV5-1 with TRBJ2-1; the D gene is possibly TRBD1 (5 bases). The CDR3 covers 13 residues. CDR1 and CDR2 from the germline V gene are SGHRS and YFSETQ. V lost 0 bases to trimming and J lost 6 bases, with 7 bases between them. The CDR3 coding sequence is TGCGCCAGCAGCTTGGGGCAGGGCAATGAGCAGTTCTTC. This encodes CASSLGQGNEQFF.

The chain carries TRBV6-7 and TRBJ2-3; perhaps TRBD1 as D (6 bases). TRBV6-7 is classed as an ORF, of uncertain function. This CDR3 contains 15 residues. Trimming took 2 bases from V and 2 from J, leaving 11 bases between them. The DNA for the CDR3 is TGTGCCAGCAGTTACAAAGACAGGCACACAGATACGCAGTATTTT. Translation gives CASSYKDRHTDTQYF.

The chain carries TRBV6-2 or TRBV6-3 and TRBJ2-5; D remains ambiguous. Germline CDR1 reads MNHEY; CDR2 reads SVGEGT. The CDR3 is 13 amino acids. Trimming pared 5 bases from V and 8 bases from J, leaving 15 bases between. The CDR3 sequence is CASSLDRGITQYF. Here the CDR3 DNA reads TGTGCCAGCAGTCTGGACCGAGGAATTACCCAGTACTTC.

The V and J genes are TRBV5-5 and TRBJ1-2; 8 bases are shared with TRBD1. The V gene's germline CDR1 is SGHKS and CDR2 YYEKEE (reference sequence). Trimming cost V 2 bases and J 6 bases; bases outside gene matches: 6. The CDR3 length is 14 residues. The CDR3 nucleotides read TGTGCCAGCAGCTTTCCAGGGGGCGCCCATGGCTACACCTTC. Translation gives CASSFPGGAHGYTF.

V gene TRBV6-4 combines with J gene TRBJ1-1; TRBD1 is a possible D gene (5 bases). Trimming stripped 2 bases from V and 11 bases from J, with 6 bases between. Germline V gives CDR1 MRHNA, CDR2 SNTAGT. The CDR3 contains 10 residues. The CDR3 protein is CASSDGGAFF. CDR3 sequence (DNA): TGTGCCAGCAGTGACGGGGGGGCTTTCTTT.

The chain employs TRBV24-1 and TRBJ2-3; either TRBD1 or TRBD2 may fit D (5 bases each). V lost 2 bases, J lost 5 bases, and 13 bases lay in between. Germline CDR1 reads KGHDR; CDR2 reads SFDVKD. This CDR3 comprises 15 residues. This CDR3 is CATSDSGSQGDTQYF. The CDR3, as DNA: TGTGCCACCAGTGATTCGGGGTCTCAGGGAGATACGCAGTATTTT.

The chain is built from TRBV7-9 and TRBJ2-4; D tentatively fits TRBD1 or TRBD2 (5 bases each). Germline V gives CDR1 SEHNR, CDR2 FQNEAQ (reference sequence). The CDR3 length is 14 residues. The V end lost 5 bases, the J end lost 5 bases, and 13 bases lay between the germline ends. In nucleotides, the CDR3 is TGTGCCAGCAGCCCACGGGACGGCGAAAACATTCAGTACTTC. Amino acids: CASSPRDGENIQYF.

V and J are TRBV3-1 (or the pseudogene TRBV3-2) and TRBJ2-2; D assignment may be TRBD1 or TRBD2 (5 bases each). Trimming removed 2 bases at V and 6 bases at J, with 13 bases between. The CDR3 is 15 amino acids. Germline CDR1 reads LGHDT; CDR2 reads YNNKEL (reference sequence). DNA for the CDR3: TGTGCCAGCAGCCAAATCGGGGCGCAATCCGGGGAGCTGTTTTTT. Its translation is CASSQIGAQSGELFF.

For this clone: Other DNA sequences in the same sample also yield this CDR3. J is TRBJ2-7 and V is TRBV5-1; 9 positions match TRBD1. With V trimmed by 4 bases and J by 1 base, 3 bases remained unmatched. Germline-derived CDR1 and CDR2 are SGHRS and YFSETQ. The CDR3 is made up of 14 amino acids. CDR3 residues: CASSPGQGSYEQYF. CDR3 DNA sequence: TGCGCCAGCAGCCCGGGACAGGGATCCTACGAGCAGTACTTC.

The rearrangement uses TRBV7-9 and TRBJ2-5, with 9 bases identical to TRBD2. Germline V gene data show CDR1 as SEHNR and CDR2 as FQNEAQ (reference sequence). This CDR3 is built from 17 residues. V was pared by 4 bases and J by 4 bases, with 13 bases of the junction left unmatched. The CDR3 DNA reads as TGTGCCAGCAGCTCCAACTTCGCGGGGGGGCTCGGAGAGACCCAGTACTTC. As protein: CASSSNFAGGLGETQYF.

The chain recombines TRBV11-2 with TRBJ2-5; D is possibly TRBD1 or TRBD2 (5 bases each). The CDR3 sequence is 14 residues long. Trimming stripped 4 bases from V and 2 bases from J, with 11 bases between. CDR1 and CDR2 from the germline V gene are SGHAT and FQNNGV. The DNA of the CDR3 is TGTGCCAGCAGCTCGGGACGGCTTCAAGAGACCCAGTACTTC. Amino acid sequence: CASSSGRLQETQYF.